These 7 T cell receptor beta chains were all obtained from the same sample, sequenced in a study of T-cell memory formation after mild COVID-19. TCRdb passed the 5' RACE reads through MiXCR, listing each CDR3 protein once. The sample holds some 350,000 distinct CDR3 sequences, 13% seen once. The sample consisted of PBMCs or a T cell subset sorted from them (not recorded which). These receptors all stem from a young man who had mild COVID-19 (a few samples of this study predate the infection). Cell type and time point are not known.

This clonotype was counted many times. The chain links TRBV5-1 to TRBJ1-5, with TRBD1 identical over 8 bases. The germline gives CDR1 SGHRS, CDR2 YFSETQ. This CDR3 is built from 15 residues. The V and J ends lost 4 bases and 2 bases, in that order; junction bases with no gene match: 5. The CDR3 loop is CASSPGQGGNQPQHF. DNA of the CDR3: TGCGCCAGCAGCCCTGGACAGGGCGGCAATCAGCCCCAGCATTTT.

This clonotype has more than one count but fewer than ten. The chain recombines TRBV18 with TRBJ2-1; 14 bases are a match to TRBD2. J was trimmed by 3 bases and V by 0 bases; bases with no gene match: 7. This CDR3 has 19 residues. Per the germline V gene, CDR1 is KGHSH and CDR2 is LQKENI. CDR3 bases: TGTGCCAGCTCACCACCCCAGACTAGCGGGGGGGCCTTCTACAATGAGCAGTTCTTC. Translated, it gives CASSPPQTSGGAFYNEQFF.

The chain has TRBV12-3 or TRBV12-4 and TRBJ2-3; unclear D gene. The CDR3 consists of 12 residues. V lost 6 bases and J lost 4, with 8 bases in between. The chain's CDR3 is CASRNIPDTQYF. Written as DNA, the CDR3 is TGTGCCAGCAGGAACATACCAGATACGCAGTATTTT.

This clonotype was detected many times. V gene TRBV7-2 combines with J gene TRBJ1-4, with 8 positions matching TRBD1. Germline-derived CDR1 and CDR2 are SGHTA and FQGNSA. There are 14 residues in the CDR3. V shed 2 bases, J shed 7 bases, and the junction held 3 bases outside the gene matches. The CDR3 coding sequence is TGTGCCAGCAGCTTATCAGGGGGCCGTGAAAAACTGTTTTTT. Protein: CASSLSGGREKLFF.

This clonotype was recorded a few times. The chain couples TRBV6-2 or TRBV6-3 to TRBJ2-4; tentatively, D is TRBD2 (6 bases). V lost 2 bases and J lost 9, with 14 bases in between. This CDR3 is built from 14 residues. Germline V gene lookup returns CDR1 MNHEY and CDR2 SVGEGT. The CDR3 DNA reads as TGTGCCAGCAGTTACGGTGGGCTCGGGGGCATTCAGTACTTC. Its translation is CASSYGGLGGIQYF.

The chain is built from TRBV5-1 and TRBJ2-3; D might be TRBD2 (8 bases). Trimming stripped 4 bases from V and 6 bases from J, with 24 bases between. The V gene's germline CDR1 is SGHRS and CDR2 YFSETQ. CDR3 size: 17 residues. CDR3 sequence reads: CASSAGGRGYHMDTQYF. The CDR3 DNA reads TGCGCCAGCAGCGCGGGAGGCAGGGGGTACCACATGGATACGCAGTATTTT.

The chain employs TRBV6-6 and TRBJ2-7, with TRBD2 identical over 8 bases. The CDR3 is made up of 13 amino acids. V trimming: 6 bases; J trimming: 5 bases; junction bases outside the gene matches: 6. In germline, CDR1 is MNHNY, CDR2 SVGAGI (reference sequence). For the CDR3, the DNA is TGTGCCAGCAGGATCGGACTAGCAGACGAGCAGTACTTC. Amino acid sequence: CASRIGLADEQYF.